This TCR beta chain was identified during a study of control samples from healthy donors and cancer patients. Trimming shortened V by 10 bases and J by 6 bases, and 13 bases separated the two germline ends. CDR1 and CDR2 (germline): MNHEY, SVGEGT. The CDR3 is made up of 13 amino acids. This clone has just one count. Here immunoSEQ multiplex PCR was the method, and the copy in TCRdb shows in-frame clones only, minus some. The profile shows about 70,000 clones, over 75% of them singletons. The V gene is TRBV6-2 or TRBV6-3, the J gene TRBJ1-6; no definite D call. Sequenced input: PBMCs. This TCR was recovered from a woman aged 45-59 years with head and neck cancer. CDR3 sequence: CATNPTVNSPLHF. The CDR3 DNA reads as TGTGCCACCAACCCCACGGTTAATTCACCCCTCCACTTT.